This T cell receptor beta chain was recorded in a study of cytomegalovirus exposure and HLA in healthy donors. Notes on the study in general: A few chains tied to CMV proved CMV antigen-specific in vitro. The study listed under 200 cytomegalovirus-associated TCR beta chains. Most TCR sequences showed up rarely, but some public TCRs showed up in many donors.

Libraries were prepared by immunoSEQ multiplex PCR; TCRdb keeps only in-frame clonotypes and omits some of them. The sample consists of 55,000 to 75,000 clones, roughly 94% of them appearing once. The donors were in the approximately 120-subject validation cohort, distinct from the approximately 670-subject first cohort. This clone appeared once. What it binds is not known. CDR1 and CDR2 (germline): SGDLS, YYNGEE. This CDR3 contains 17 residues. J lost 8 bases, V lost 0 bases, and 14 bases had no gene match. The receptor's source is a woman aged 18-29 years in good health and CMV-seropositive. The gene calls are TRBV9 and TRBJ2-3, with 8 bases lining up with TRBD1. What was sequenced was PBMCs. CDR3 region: CASSVADGQGASGTQYF. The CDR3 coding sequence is TGTGCCAGCAGCGTAGCTGACGGCCAGGGGGCCTCCGGTACGCAGTATTTT.